Shown below are 23 T cell receptor beta chains from a single sample sequenced in a study of blood T cell repertoires in COVID-19. This table comes from immunoSEQ multiplex PCR, and its TCRdb copy is limited to in-frame clones, with some not included. The sample contains 430,000 or so clones, approximately 90% of which appear only once. The material sequenced was peripheral blood. The receptor source for this set is a man aged 18 to 29 with COVID-19, enrolled during active disease.

The chain combines TRBV30 with TRBJ2-3; D perhaps matches TRBD2 (6 bases). Deletions cut 2 bases from V and 0 bases from J, with 9 bases between. The CDR3 runs to 14 residues. Germline values: CDR1 GTSNPN, CDR2 SVGIG (reference sequence). The CDR3 sequence: CAWSLATSTDTQYF. The CDR3 nucleotides are TGTGCCTGGAGTCTAGCGACCAGCACAGATACGCAGTATTTT.

This sequence joins TRBV15 and TRBJ2-3; D is possibly TRBD1 (6 bases). V lost 4 bases and J 1 base, leaving 12 bases between the germline ends. This CDR3 region has 15 residues. CDR1 LNHNV and CDR2 YYDKDF come from the germline V gene (reference sequence). CDR3 nucleotides: TGTGCCACCAGCATCCTACGGACAGGCACAGATACGCAGTATTTT. Protein: CATSILRTGTDTQYF.

CDR3 sequence reads: CASSGIGTSSTGELFF. CDR3 coding DNA: TGTGCCAGCAGCGGAATAGGGACTAGCAGCACCGGGGAGCTGTTTTTT. The rearrangement joins TRBV7-2 to TRBJ2-2; TRBD2 aligns across 9 bases. Looked up from germline, CDR1 is SGHTA and CDR2 is FQGNSA. This CDR3 region has 16 residues. After removal of 5 bases from V and 4 bases from J, the junction contained 8 bases not matched to a gene.

This clone occurred once. One end of the junction fails to match germline, which may point to a read error. V is TRBV28 and J is TRBJ2-5; D is perhaps TRBD1 (5 bases). Germline CDR1 MDHEN, CDR2 SYDVKM. The CDR3 loop spans 13 amino acids. The CDR3 loop reads CASTPGLQGTQYF. CDR3 nucleotides: TGTGCCAGCACCCCAGGGCTCCAAGGGACCCAGTACTTC.

This chain uses TRBV3-1 (or the pseudogene TRBV3-2) with TRBJ2-3, with TRBD2 matching 10 bases. Germline CDR1 and CDR2: LGHDT and YNNKEL (reference sequence). Trimming removed 3 bases from V and 1 base from J; junction bases left unmatched: 10. The CDR3 is 18 amino acids. This chain's CDR3 is CASSHGSGRQFGTDTQYF. In DNA form, the CDR3 reads TGTGCCAGCAGCCATGGTAGCGGGAGGCAATTTGGCACAGATACGCAGTATTTT.

This chain links TRBV5-1 with TRBJ2-7; no definite D call. CDR3 length: 11 residues. Between the trimmed V and J ends, which lost 2 bases and 6 bases, there was a span of 6 bases. Germline V lookup: CDR1 SGHRS, CDR2 YFSETQ. CDR3 amino acids: CASSFGGEQYF. DNA of the CDR3: TGCGCCAGCAGCTTTGGCGGCGAGCAGTACTTC.

This sequence joins TRBV27 and TRBJ2-7; 14 bases align to TRBD2. Germline CDR1 is MNHEY and CDR2 is SMNVEV (reference sequence). Trimming took 2 bases from V and 1 from J; bases not matched to a gene: 4. The CDR3 runs 17 residues. CDR3 residues: CASSLTGLAGVSYEQYF. The CDR3 DNA follows: TGTGCCAGCAGTTTAACGGGACTAGCGGGAGTATCCTACGAGCAGTACTTC.

The gene calls are TRBV7-2 and TRBJ2-7; 7 bases are shared with TRBD2. Germline CDR1 reads SGHTA; CDR2 reads FQGNSA. The V and J ends lost 3 bases and 0 bases, in that order; junction bases with no gene match: 5. The length of the CDR3 is 15 residues. CDR3 DNA: TGTGCCAGCAGCTTTTCGTGGGGGGGCTCCTACGAGCAGTACTTC. Translating gives CASSFSWGGSYEQYF. Together with reference TRBV7-2 and TRBJ2-7, the CDR3 gives the full variable domain: GAGVSQSPSNKVTEKGKDVELRCDPISGHTALYWYRQSLGQGLEFLIYFQGNSAPDKSGLPSDRFSAERTGGSVSTLTIQRTQQEDSAVYLCASSFSWGGSYEQYFGPGTRLTVT.

Only a few counts were recorded for this clone. The chain employs TRBV7-9 and TRBJ2-7; D possibly corresponds to TRBD2 (6 bases). This CDR3 spans 15 amino acids. Germline values: CDR1 SEHNR, CDR2 FQNEAQ (reference sequence). V shed 3 bases and J shed 0 bases, with 12 bases lying between them. The CDR3, as DNA: TGTGCCAGCAGCTTCCCCGGGACTCTCTCCTACGAGCAGTACTTC. Translation gives CASSFPGTLSYEQYF.

This rearrangement joins TRBV4-1 to TRBJ2-2; D is undetermined. The CDR3 runs 16 residues. V gave up 1 base and J gave up 3 bases, with 12 bases separating them. Germline-derived CDR1 and CDR2 are MGHRA and YSYEKL. The DNA for the CDR3 is TGCGCCAGCAGCCAAGGGGCTGGGTTACACACCGGGGAGCTGTTTTTT. Translation gives CASSQGAGLHTGELFF.

J is TRBJ2-1 and V is TRBV11-2; D is ambiguous. The CDR3 length is 13 residues. Looked up from germline, CDR1 is SGHAT and CDR2 is FQNNGV. V lost 0 bases and J lost 8, with 8 bases in between. CDR3 residues: CASSLDLRDEQFF. DNA of the CDR3: TGTGCCAGCAGCTTAGATCTCCGGGATGAGCAGTTCTTC.

This clone has only one observation. This CDR3 reads CASSGGGPTYNEQFF. Here the CDR3 DNA reads TGTGCCAGCAGTGGAGGAGGCCCCACCTACAATGAGCAGTTCTTC. This chain uses TRBV2 with TRBJ2-1; possible D gene TRBD2, 5 bases. CDR3 length: 15 residues. V lost 4 bases, J lost 2 bases, and 12 bases lay in between. Germline V gene data show CDR1 as SNHLY and CDR2 as FYNNEI.

The table lists this clone with a count of one. V gene TRBV5-1 combines with J gene TRBJ2-2; possibly TRBD2 for D (7 bases). This CDR3 has 16 residues. Germline V gene data show CDR1 as SGHRS and CDR2 as YFSETQ. The germline V and J ends were trimmed by 0 bases and 4 bases, with 13 bases remaining between them. CDR3 loop: CASSLVPGGITGELFF. DNA of the CDR3: TGCGCCAGCAGCTTGGTTCCGGGGGGCATCACCGGGGAGCTGTTTTTT. Supplemented by reference TRBV5-1 and TRBJ2-2, the full variable domain reads KAGVTQTPRYLIKTRGQQVTLSCSPISGHRSVSWYQQTPGQGLQFLFEYFSETQRNKGNFPGRFSGRQFSNSRSEMNVSTLELGDSALYLCASSLVPGGITGELFFGEGSRLTVL.

This clone was counted a single time. The J gene is TRBJ2-3, the V gene TRBV7-9; no reliable D call. Trimming took 10 bases from V and 3 from J, leaving 17 bases between them. Per the germline V gene, CDR1 is SEHNR and CDR2 is FQNEAQ (reference sequence). This CDR3 comprises 14 residues. The chain's CDR3 is CATIVLIETDTQYF. DNA for the CDR3: TGTGCCACTATCGTCCTAATAGAAACAGATACGCAGTATTTT.

This chain joins TRBV27 and TRBJ1-2, with D hard to call. Germline V gives CDR1 MNHEY, CDR2 SMNVEV (reference sequence). V was clipped by 7 bases and J by 0 bases, with 12 bases between them. This CDR3 is 14 amino acids long. The CDR3 DNA sequence: TGTGCCAGCATGCCGGGAAAATCTAACTATGGCTACACCTTC. Translation gives CASMPGKSNYGYTF.

The rearrangement links TRBV24-1 to TRBJ2-1; 9 bases are shared with TRBD1. V shed 2 bases and J 3 bases; nucleotides not matched to a gene: 10. The CDR3 is 18 amino acids. The germline V gene encodes CDR1 KGHDR and CDR2 SFDVKD. The CDR3 bases are TGTGCCACCAGTGATTCCAGGACAGGGGATGGGTTCTACAATGAGCAGTTCTTC. Translation gives CATSDSRTGDGFYNEQFF.

The rearrangement uses TRBV4-1 and TRBJ2-7; the match to TRBD2 covers 14 bases. Losses at the gene ends were 4 bases for V and 2 bases for J; bases not matched to a gene: 1. This CDR3 has 15 amino acids. Germline V gene lookup returns CDR1 MGHRA and CDR2 YSYEKL. The CDR3 DNA reads TGCGCCAGCAGCCGACTAGCGGGAGGGCCCTACGAGCAGTACTTC. It is translated as CASSRLAGGPYEQYF.

V and J are TRBV6-5 and TRBJ2-3, with 12 bases that match TRBD1. Germline V gene sequence: CDR1 MNHEY, CDR2 SVGAGI. The CDR3 spans 15 residues. V lost 7 bases and J lost 6; bases outside the gene matches: 8. This CDR3 is CASNAGGQGADTQYF. CDR3 DNA: TGTGCCAGCAACGCCGGGGGACAGGGGGCGGATACGCAGTATTTT.

This clone was observed once. This sequence joins TRBV6-5 and TRBJ2-2, with 10 bases matching TRBD1. Losses at the gene ends were 6 bases for V and 5 bases for J; bases not matched to a gene: 6. The CDR3 loop spans 15 amino acids. The V gene's germline CDR1 is MNHEY and CDR2 SVGAGI. The CDR3 DNA sequence: TGTGCCAGCAGAAGGGACAGGGGTGGGACCGGGGAGCTGTTTTTT. This translates into CASRRDRGGTGELFF.

The chain has TRBV6-5 and TRBJ2-7, with TRBD2 as a possible D gene (7 bases). CDR3 length: 15 residues. The germline V gene encodes CDR1 MNHEY and CDR2 SVGAGI. V lost 4 bases, J lost 2 bases, and 15 bases lay in between. The CDR3 spells CASSWGGPGPYEQYF. The CDR3 DNA reads TGTGCCAGCAGTTGGGGGGGGCCCGGGCCCTACGAGCAGTACTTC.

The gene calls are TRBV15 and TRBJ1-5; TRBD1 matches at 7 bases. The CDR3 contains 15 residues. Germline lookup yields CDR1 LNHNV and CDR2 YYDKDF (reference sequence). Trimming at V came to 0 bases and at J to 7 bases, leaving 6 bases not matched to a gene. CDR3 bases: TGTGCCACCAGCAGAGATAAAGGGGGCGGGCAGCCCCAGCATTTT. It encodes CATSRDKGGGQPQHF.

V is TRBV11-3 and J is TRBJ2-2; the D gene is possibly TRBD2 (5 bases). The CDR3 runs 18 residues. V was shortened by 4 bases and J by 5 bases, with 23 bases between the two germline ends. Germline V gene data show CDR1 as SGHNT and CDR2 as YENEEA. The DNA of the CDR3 is TGTGCCAGCAGCTCCCCACCCCCGACTAACCCTCGAACCGGGGAGCTGTTTTTT. Translation gives CASSSPPPTNPRTGELFF.

This clone has only one observation. The chain links TRBV6-5 to TRBJ2-1, with D maybe TRBD2 (5 bases). The germline V gene has CDR1 MNHEY and CDR2 SVGAGI. V was clipped by 6 bases and J by 7 bases, with 16 bases between them. The CDR3 spans 14 residues. CDR3 residues: CASREGTWFNEQFF. CDR3 sequence (DNA): TGTGCCAGCAGAGAGGGAACGTGGTTTAATGAGCAGTTCTTC.